This T cell receptor beta chain was sequenced in a study of T cells after yellow fever vaccination. TCRdb independently ran MiXCR on the 5' RACE reads; one entry per CDR3 protein. The table includes approximately 150,000 distinct CDR3 sequences, roughly 6.2% detected once. This TCR was recovered from a man aged 18 to 35 who received the YFV17D yellow fever vaccine. The sequences come from CD4+ T cells sorted from PBMCs, collected on the day of the first yellow fever vaccination.

The CDR3 region is CASSSIAGSYNEQFF. CDR3 nucleotides: TGCGCCAGCAGCTCAATAGCGGGCTCCTACAATGAGCAGTTCTTC. V and J are TRBV5-1 and TRBJ2-1, with 7 nucleotides matching TRBD2. The length of the CDR3 is 15 residues. Germline V gene data show CDR1 as SGHRS and CDR2 as YFSETQ. V lost 3 bases and J lost 0; bases outside the gene matches: 3. The full variable domain, in which reference TRBV5-1 and TRBJ2-1 provide the parts outside the CDR3, is KAGVTQTPRYLIKTRGQQVTLSCSPISGHRSVSWYQQTPGQGLQFLFEYFSETQRNKGNFPGRFSGRQFSNSRSEMNVSTLELGDSALYLCASSSIAGSYNEQFFGPGTRLTVL.